This TCR beta chain was recorded in a study of blood T cells in healthy people across ages. As to this clonotype: Its antigen is unknown.

It was with a sample-barcoded 5' primer and a J-beta primer mix that a second PCR of roughly 7 to 12 cycles was run. TCRdb re-derived calls from the 5' RACE reads in MiXCR, one entry per CDR3 protein. The repertoire holds roughly 1,500,000 distinct CDR3 sequences, with 42% as singletons. Broader study findings: The lack of PBMC sorting stopped any conclusive naive versus antigen-experienced comparison. Among long-lived donors, naive CD4+ cells were more numerous and diversity higher than in aged donors.

The CDR3 extends over 14 amino acids. Germline V gene sequence: CDR1 SNHLY, CDR2 FYNNEI. The V end lost 5 bases, the J end lost 1 base, and 9 bases lay between the germline ends. The sequencing sample was made of blood. V gene TRBV2 combines with J gene TRBJ2-1, with a tentative D call TRBD2 (6 bases). The receptor was derived from a woman aged 18-29 years in good health. The CDR3 here is CASSRELSYNEQFF. DNA of the CDR3: TGTGCCAGCAGTCGGGAGCTGTCCTACAATGAGCAGTTCTTC.